The 24 T cell receptor beta chains below all came from one sample that was sequenced in a study of cytomegalovirus exposure and HLA in healthy donors. It was with 60 Vbeta and 13 Jbeta primers that the PCR ran. Sequencing used immunoSEQ multiplex PCR; TCRdb keeps in-frame clones, though not all of them. This sample yields 84,000 or so clones, of which 62% are seen a single time; approximately 5.8% belongs to the top ten. The specimen sequenced was PBMCs. All receptors come from a woman between 25 and 40 years old in good health and CMV-seropositive.

The chain recombines TRBV7-9 with TRBJ2-2, with 7 nucleotides matching TRBD1. CDR3 length: 15 residues. Unmatched junction bases numbered 7, after V lost 5 bases and J lost 4 bases. Germline assignment: CDR1 SEHNR and CDR2 FQNEAQ (reference sequence). The CDR3 DNA reads as TGTGCCAGCAGCCACGACAGGGCTGCCACCGGGGAGCTGTTTTTT. It is translated as CASSHDRAATGELFF.

This clone was counted once. The rearrangement uses TRBV11-3 and TRBJ2-1; D might be TRBD2 (6 bases). Germline CDR1 and CDR2: SGHNT and YENEEA. V dropped 4 bases and J dropped 6 bases, with 16 bases sitting between them. The CDR3 has 15 amino acids. Here the CDR3 reads CASSSGEGLLNEQFF. In nucleotides, the CDR3 is TGTGCCAGCAGCTCTGGGGAAGGACTACTCAATGAGCAGTTCTTC. Together with reference TRBV11-3 and TRBJ2-1, the CDR3 gives the full variable domain: EAGVVQSPRYKIIEKKQPVAFWCNPISGHNTLYWYLQNLGQGPELLIRYENEEAVDDSQLPKDRFSAERLKGVDSTLKIQPAELGDSAVYLCASSSGEGLLNEQFFGPGTRLTVL.

The chain employs TRBV7-3 and TRBJ2-3, with a tentative D call TRBD2 (6 bases). Trimming cost V 1 base and J 0 bases, with 11 bases left between them. Germline CDR1 SGHTA, CDR2 FQGTGA. This CDR3 region has 16 residues. In nucleotides, the CDR3 is TGTGCCAGCAGCTTAATCTTAGCGGAGAGCACAGATACGCAGTATTTT. It codes for CASSLILAESTDTQYF.

The chain employs TRBV7-3 and TRBJ2-1, with 9 bases that match TRBD1. Germline V CDR1 and CDR2: SGHTA, FQGTGA. The CDR3 is made up of 15 amino acids. The V gene end was trimmed by 2 bases and the J gene end by 5 bases; junction bases not matched to a gene: 4. For the CDR3, the DNA is TGTGCCAGCAGCTTAGGAGGGACAGGGCACAATGAGCAGTTCTTC. Its translation is CASSLGGTGHNEQFF.

This clone was seen a handful of times. The rearrangement uses TRBV27 and TRBJ2-1; D gene unclear. This CDR3 has 15 residues. V lost 7 bases and J 2 bases, leaving 15 bases between the germline ends. CDR1 and CDR2 from the germline V gene are MNHEY and SMNVEV (reference sequence). The CDR3 loop reads CASMRDFKPYNEQFF. For the CDR3, the DNA is TGTGCCAGCATGAGAGACTTCAAGCCCTACAATGAGCAGTTCTTC.

The CDR3 nucleotides are TGTGCCAGCAGCCCAAATTCCGGGACAGGGAGGACTGAAGCTTTCTTT. This translates into CASSPNSGTGRTEAFF. The rearrangement joins TRBV7-9 to TRBJ1-1; 9 nucleotides agree with TRBD1. After removal of 5 bases from V and 5 bases from J, the junction contained 12 bases not matched to a gene. The CDR3 sequence is 16 residues long. From germline, CDR1 is SEHNR and CDR2 FQNEAQ (reference sequence). Variable domain in full (rest from reference TRBV7-9 and TRBJ1-1): DTGVSQNPRHKITKRGQNVTFRCDPISEHNRLYWYRQTLGQGPEFLTYFQNEAQLEKSRLLSDRFSAERPKGSFSTLEIQRTEQGDSAMYLCASSPNSGTGRTEAFFGQGTRLTVV.

This clone was counted a few times. The V call is TRBV5-4, the J call TRBJ1-4; D not certain. The CDR3 contains 13 residues. Deletions cut 0 bases from V and 5 bases from J, with 5 bases between. Germline V gene data show CDR1 as SGHNT and CDR2 as YYREEE (reference sequence). This chain's CDR3 is CASSLGTNEKLFF. For the CDR3, the DNA is TGTGCCAGCAGCTTGGGCACAAATGAAAAACTGTTTTTT.

V usage is TRBV4-1 and J usage is TRBJ2-5; 11 positions agree with TRBD2. The length of the CDR3 is 15 residues. CDR1 and CDR2 from the germline V gene are MGHRA and YSYEKL. After removal of 4 bases from V and 7 bases from J, the junction contained 8 bases not matched to a gene. The CDR3 coding sequence is TGCGCCAGCAGCCCCACCCTAGCGGGGGGTGGGACCCAGTACTTC. Amino acid sequence: CASSPTLAGGGTQYF.

This chain connects TRBV19 to TRBJ1-5; D ambiguous. The CDR3 is made up of 14 amino acids. Germline V gives CDR1 LNHDA, CDR2 SQIVND (reference sequence). The V end lost 3 bases, the J end lost 3 bases, and 9 bases lay between the germline ends. CDR3 coding DNA: TGTGCCAGTAGTATTCGGAGCCCCAATCAGCCCCAGCATTTT. Encoded protein: CASSIRSPNQPQHF.

The chain couples TRBV18 to TRBJ1-3; tentatively, D is TRBD1 (5 bases). Trimming cost V 2 bases and J 4 bases, with 9 bases left between them. Per the germline V gene, CDR1 is KGHSH and CDR2 is LQKENI. There are 14 residues in the CDR3. The CDR3 protein is CASSPLGVGNTIYF. Written as DNA, the CDR3 is TGTGCCAGCTCACCATTAGGGGTCGGAAACACCATATATTTT.

CDR3 DNA: TGTGCCAGCGGGGGCCTCTCTAATGAGCAGTTCTTC. This gives the protein CASGGLSNEQFF. This sequence joins TRBV10-3 and TRBJ2-1, with D maybe TRBD2 (7 bases). Germline V gene data show CDR1 as ENHRY and CDR2 as SYGVKD. V lost 10 bases to trimming and J lost 7 bases, with 14 bases between them. The CDR3 is 12 amino acids.

The chain joins TRBV4-1 to TRBJ2-1; weak D call: TRBD2 (5 bases). V gave up 4 bases and J gave up 5 bases, with 12 bases separating them. This CDR3 has 14 amino acids. Germline V gives CDR1 MGHRA, CDR2 YSYEKL. The CDR3 sequence is CASSPRTRDNEQFF. The CDR3 DNA is TGCGCCAGCAGCCCCCGAACGAGGGACAATGAGCAGTTCTTC.

The chain recombines TRBV7-3 with TRBJ1-1; D remains ambiguous. This CDR3 has 12 amino acids. CDR1 is SGHTA and CDR2 is FQGTGA in the germline V gene. Trimming took 4 bases from V and 2 from J, leaving 5 bases between them. CDR3 sequence: CASSSVNTEAFF. The CDR3 bases are TGTGCCAGCAGCTCGGTTAACACTGAAGCTTTCTTT.

The gene calls are TRBV5-8 and TRBJ1-5; D is unresolved. Germline V gene lookup returns CDR1 SGHTS and CDR2 YDEGEE. The CDR3 length is 14 residues. Trimming pared 6 bases from V and 0 bases from J, leaving 10 bases between. This CDR3 reads CASTERFSNQPQHF. The DNA for the CDR3 is TGTGCCAGCACGGAGAGATTTAGCAATCAGCCCCAGCATTTT.

This clone was seen a handful of times. The rearrangement uses TRBV7-2 and TRBJ1-3; D remains ambiguous. The V end was cut by 5 bases, the J end by 3 bases, with 8 bases between. The CDR3 runs 13 residues. CDR1 is SGHTA and CDR2 is FQGNSA in the germline V gene. CDR3 region: CASSRRGGNTIYF. CDR3 bases: TGTGCCAGCAGCCGGCGGGGTGGAAACACCATATATTTT.

The chain has TRBV18 and TRBJ2-1; D might be TRBD2 (7 bases). In germline, CDR1 is KGHSH, CDR2 LQKENI. The CDR3 totals 14 residues. Trimming removed 3 bases at V and 9 bases at J, with 15 bases between. The CDR3 spells CASSPLTSRGEQFF. CDR3 nucleotides: TGTGCCAGCTCACCCTTGACTAGCAGGGGTGAGCAGTTCTTC.

The DNA for the CDR3 is TGTGCCAGCAGTGATTACAGGGACAATCAGCCCCAGCATTTT. Translating gives CASSDYRDNQPQHF. The rearrangement joins TRBV6-1 to TRBJ1-5, with a tentative D call TRBD1 (6 bases). Looked up from germline, CDR1 is MNHNS and CDR2 is SASEGT. Deletions cut 3 bases from V and 3 bases from J, with 9 bases between. The CDR3 extends over 14 amino acids.

The chain employs TRBV19 and TRBJ1-1; no firm D call. Germline CDR1 is LNHDA and CDR2 is SQIVND (reference sequence). Trimming removed 1 base from V and 0 bases from J, with 6 bases in between. This CDR3 contains 14 residues. Here the CDR3 reads CASSIGQVNTEAFF. CDR3 nucleotides: TGTGCCAGTAGTATAGGGCAAGTGAACACTGAAGCTTTCTTT.

A few counts support this clone. V gene TRBV21-1 combines with J gene TRBJ2-7; the table's D call TRBD1 went unverified against the DNA. TRBV21-1 is a documented pseudogene. The CDR3 spans 14 residues. In DNA form, the CDR3 reads TGTGCCAGCAGCCAATACAGGGGCCGAAACGAGCAGTACTTC. It is translated as CASSQYRGRNEQYF.

This clone turned up a few times. The sample carries other DNA sequences with the same CDR3. The chain has TRBV19 and TRBJ2-3, with D perhaps matching TRBD1 (5 bases). The CDR3 has 13 residues. V dropped 1 base and J dropped 4 bases, with 6 bases sitting between them. Germline V gene sequence: CDR1 LNHDA, CDR2 SQIVND (reference sequence). Written as DNA, the CDR3 is TGTGCCAGTAGTATAGGGGGCCCAGATACGCAGTATTTT. Amino acids: CASSIGGPDTQYF.

This chain uses TRBV5-6 with TRBJ1-6; D gene ambiguous. Trimming left V 2 bases short and J 9 bases short, with 18 bases between. CDR3 length: 16 amino acids. Germline V CDR1 and CDR2: SGHDT, YYEEEE. The CDR3 DNA sequence: TGTGCCAGCAGCTTCTTTGGGCCACCTGCCGGTTCACCCCTCCACTTT. Amino acid sequence: CASSFFGPPAGSPLHF.

This sequence joins TRBV4-2 and TRBJ2-7; possible D gene TRBD2, 6 bases. Germline lookup yields CDR1 LGHNA and CDR2 YNFKEQ. CDR3 size: 16 residues. Trimming cost V 0 bases and J 0 bases, with 12 bases left between them. CDR3: CASSQDRRGYSYEQYF. The DNA for the CDR3 is TGTGCCAGCAGCCAAGACCGGCGGGGCTACTCCTACGAGCAGTACTTC.

The rearrangement links TRBV28 to TRBJ1-2; D perhaps matches TRBD1 (5 bases). This CDR3 has 15 residues. V was clipped by 6 bases and J by 8 bases, with 22 bases between them. Germline-derived CDR1 and CDR2 are MDHEN and SYDVKM. Here the CDR3 reads CASRVGREAYRGYTF. Here the CDR3 DNA reads TGTGCCAGCAGGGTAGGCAGGGAAGCCTATCGGGGCTACACCTTC.

The count of this clone is one. A read error may account for a junction end that differs from germline. The V and J genes are TRBV7-3 and TRBJ2-1; 8 bases are a match to TRBD2. Germline values: CDR1 SGHTA, CDR2 FQGTGA. The CDR3 totals 16 residues. CDR3 in DNA: TGTGCCCGCAGCTTAATCGGCGGGGGGCCGGGGAATGAGCAGTTCTTC. It yields the protein CARSLIGGGPGNEQFF.